The 27 T cell receptor beta chains listed next were all sequenced from one sample in a study of T cells in Graves' hyperthyroidism and ophthalmopathy. Authors of the study amplified TCR beta CDR3 regions from RNA transcripts. During a first-round RT-PCR of the TCR CDR3, the HTBI primer set was used. MiXCR, run by TCRdb on the multiplex PCR reads, gives a single entry per CDR3 protein. The sample carries a few hundred thousand distinct CDR3 sequences, approximately 17% recorded once. Sequenced sample: blood. The receptors originated from a man aged 18 to 30 with Graves' ophthalmopathy.

This clonotype was observed at least ten times. The chain recombines TRBV25-1 with TRBJ2-7; D is possibly TRBD1 (6 bases). The germline gives CDR1 MGHDK, CDR2 SYGVNS. The CDR3 loop spans 14 amino acids. V dropped 3 bases and J dropped 3 bases, with 12 bases sitting between them. CDR3 protein: CASSDWYRDYEQYF. DNA for the CDR3: TGTGCCAGCAGTGATTGGTACAGGGACTACGAGCAGTACTTC.

This clonotype has at least ten counts. The chain has TRBV7-3 and TRBJ2-1, with TRBD2 matching over 9 bases. The CDR3 extends over 18 amino acids. With 1 base clipped from V and 0 bases from J, the junction kept 7 bases outside the gene matches. CDR1 is SGHTA, CDR2 FQGTGA, per germline. CDR3 sequence reads: CASSLMPSGASSYNEQFF. DNA for the CDR3: TGTGCCAGCAGCTTAATGCCTAGCGGGGCTAGCTCCTACAATGAGCAGTTCTTC.

This clonotype was counted at least ten times. DNA of the CDR3: TGTGCCAGCAGTGTCAGGGACAGGTCAGCGGGTGGGACCCAGTACTTC. Amino acids: CASSVRDRSAGGTQYF. The chain couples TRBV12-3 or TRBV12-4 to TRBJ2-5; 8 bases are shared with TRBD1. This CDR3 spans 16 amino acids. The junction had 15 bases not matched to a gene; V was cut back by 5 bases and J by 7 bases.

V and J are TRBV29-1 and TRBJ2-2; D is tentatively TRBD1 or TRBD2 (5 bases each). The ends were cut back, 3 bases at V and 4 bases at J, with 12 bases in the middle. CDR3 length equals 14 residues. Per germline, CDR1 SQVTM and CDR2 ANQGSEA. The CDR3 bases are TGCAGCGTTGAGGGGGAGTACAGCACCGGGGAGCTGTTTTTT. Its protein product is CSVEGEYSTGELFF.

This clonotype was recorded at least ten times. The genes are TRBV2 and TRBJ1-2; D is perhaps TRBD1 (6 bases). The germline V gene encodes CDR1 SNHLY and CDR2 FYNNEI. Trimming took 3 bases from V and 3 from J, leaving 17 bases between them. The CDR3 covers 16 residues. CDR3 residues: CASSDGGARNYYGYTF. In nucleotides, the CDR3 is TGTGCCAGCAGTGACGGGGGGGCGCGGAATTACTATGGCTACACCTTC.

Many counts were recorded for this clonotype. In nucleotides, the CDR3 is TGCGCCAGCACCCAGACAGGGGGCTATGGCTACACCTTC. Its translation: CASTQTGGYGYTF. The chain has TRBV4-1 and TRBJ1-2, with TRBD1 matching over 9 bases. The junction had 4 bases not matched to a gene; V was cut back by 7 bases and J by 4 bases. The CDR3 consists of 13 residues. CDR1 and CDR2 from the germline V gene are MGHRA and YSYEKL.

This clonotype was observed at least ten times. The rearrangement joins TRBV28 to TRBJ2-5; weak D call: TRBD2 (5 bases). This CDR3 has 13 residues. V lost 1 base to trimming and J lost 3 bases, with 6 bases between them. Germline V lookup: CDR1 MDHEN, CDR2 SYDVKM. The CDR3 protein is CASSLSAEETQYF. The DNA for the CDR3 is TGTGCCAGCAGTTTATCAGCGGAAGAGACCCAGTACTTC.

This clonotype was picked up many times. At one boundary the junction diverges from the germline segment, which might be a read error. The rearrangement links TRBV5-1 to TRBJ2-5, with a weak D call TRBD1 (6 bases). There are 13 residues in the CDR3. CDR1 and CDR2 from the germline V gene are SGHRS and YFSETQ. The CDR3 nucleotides are TGTGCCAGCTCACCTGGGGGCGGGGAGACCCAGTACTTC. Residues: CASSPGGGETQYF. Looking up the rest from reference TRBV5-1 and TRBJ2-5 gives the full variable domain: KAGVTQTPRYLIKTRGQQVTLSCSPISGHRSVSWYQQTPGQGLQFLFEYFSETQRNKGNFPGRFSGRQFSNSRSEMNVSTLELGDSALYLCASSPGGGETQYFGPGTRLLVL.

This clonotype was seen only a few times. This rearrangement joins TRBV18 to TRBJ2-3; possibly TRBD2 for D (5 bases). V was trimmed by 3 bases and J by 3 bases, leaving 10 bases between them. The CDR3 is made up of 14 amino acids. Germline V CDR1 and CDR2: KGHSH, LQKENI. CDR3 residues: CASSPPTRTDTQYF. The CDR3 DNA follows: TGTGCCAGCTCACCCCCTACTAGAACAGATACGCAGTATTTT.

This chain joins TRBV19 and TRBJ1-5; 8 bases align to TRBD1. The length of the CDR3 is 17 residues. Losses at the gene ends were 1 base for V and 0 bases for J; bases not matched to a gene: 5. Germline V gene data show CDR1 as LNHDA and CDR2 as SQIVND (reference sequence). The CDR3 reads CASSIGGRGLSNQPQHF. CDR3 DNA: TGTGCCAGTAGTATAGGGGGCAGGGGGCTTAGCAATCAGCCCCAGCATTTT.

This clonotype was observed many times. This chain connects TRBV28 to TRBJ2-7; 9 bases are a match to TRBD2. The CDR3 covers 15 residues. Germline V gene sequence: CDR1 MDHEN, CDR2 SYDVKM. After removal of 2 bases from V and 3 bases from J, the junction contained 5 bases not matched to a gene. CDR3 sequence: CASSLGLAGIYEQYF. The DNA of the CDR3 is TGTGCCAGCAGTTTAGGGCTAGCGGGGATCTACGAGCAGTACTTC.

This clonotype has ten or more counts. V and J are TRBV7-9 and TRBJ2-7; TRBD2 is a possible D gene (5 bases). The CDR3 totals 15 residues. The germline V gene encodes CDR1 SEHNR and CDR2 FQNEAQ (reference sequence). V dropped 2 bases and J dropped 4 bases, with 15 bases sitting between them. The CDR3 is CASSLSPPGTYEQYF. The CDR3 region has the DNA TGTGCCAGCAGCTTAAGCCCCCCGGGAACTTACGAGCAGTACTTC.

This rearrangement joins TRBV12-3 or TRBV12-4 to TRBJ2-3, with a weak D call TRBD1 (5 bases). Deletions cut 6 bases from V and 0 bases from J, with 10 bases between. The CDR3 sequence is 14 residues long. This CDR3 reads CASRMTASTDTQYF. Here the CDR3 DNA reads TGTGCCAGCAGAATGACAGCTAGCACAGATACGCAGTATTTT.

The chain uses TRBV24-1 and TRBJ2-4, with 9 bases lining up with TRBD2. Germline V CDR1 and CDR2: KGHDR, SFDVKD. The V gene end was trimmed by 4 bases and the J gene end by 7 bases; junction bases not matched to a gene: 7. The length of the CDR3 is 15 residues. The CDR3 sequence is CATSDPRAGGNIQYF. In nucleotides, the CDR3 is TGTGCCACCAGTGACCCTCGGGCGGGGGGGAACATTCAGTACTTC.

The CDR3 is CASSLGVAGQETQYF. CDR3 nucleotide sequence: TGTGCCAGCAGCTTAGGAGTAGCGGGACAAGAGACCCAGTACTTC. The chain links TRBV7-9 to TRBJ2-5; TRBD2 matches 8 bases. The V and J ends lost 1 base and 2 bases, in that order; junction bases with no gene match: 3. The CDR3 consists of 15 residues. Germline V gene data show CDR1 as SEHNR and CDR2 as FQNEAQ (reference sequence).

In its sample, this clonotype was seen many times. This rearrangement joins TRBV20-1 to TRBJ1-1; D is uncertain. Germline V gene sequence: CDR1 DFQATT, CDR2 SNEGSKA (reference sequence). The CDR3 loop spans 16 amino acids. Trimming took 6 bases from V and 0 from J, leaving 20 bases between them. The chain's CDR3 is CSAPTGSLPLNTEAFF. The CDR3 bases are TGCAGTGCCCCGACGGGCTCCCTACCTTTGAACACTGAAGCTTTCTTT.

This clonotype came up many times. The chain employs TRBV18 and TRBJ1-1; D is ambiguous. V dropped 3 bases and J dropped 7 bases, with 9 bases sitting between them. This CDR3 has 12 residues. Germline CDR1 is KGHSH and CDR2 is LQKENI. The CDR3 bases are TGTGCCAGCTCACCCGAGATCGGTGAAGCTTTCTTT. Its translation is CASSPEIGEAFF.

With regard to this clonotype: This CDR3 is missing its conserved last phenylalanine or tryptophan, likely due to a read error. The genes are TRBV18 and TRBJ2-1, with 7 nucleotides matching TRBD2. V lost 2 bases, J lost 4 bases, and 8 bases stayed unmatched. The germline V gene encodes CDR1 KGHSH and CDR2 LQKENI. The CDR3 spans 16 residues. Here the CDR3 DNA reads TGTGCCAGCTCACCAGGGTCGCAGGGAGGGTACAATGAGCAGTTCTCC. This translates into CASSPGSQGGYNEQFS.

This clonotype was detected many times. This sequence joins TRBV11-2 and TRBJ1-1, with 10 bases lining up with TRBD1. CDR3 length: 15 residues. V lost 5 bases, J lost 3 bases, and 6 bases stayed unmatched. Germline CDR1 is SGHAT and CDR2 is FQNNGV. The CDR3 DNA is TGTGCCAGCAGCGGGGAGGGACAGGGGTACACTGAAGCTTTCTTT. Translating gives CASSGEGQGYTEAFF.

Ten or more counts support this clonotype. This chain links TRBV6-2 or TRBV6-3 with TRBJ2-7; possible D gene TRBD1, 5 bases. The CDR3 is 14 amino acids. Trimming left V 7 bases short and J 3 bases short, with 16 bases between. The germline V gene encodes CDR1 MNHEY and CDR2 SVGEGT. Here the CDR3 DNA reads TGTGCCAGCACGGGCCAGGGAATATACTACGAGCAGTACTTC. It is translated as CASTGQGIYYEQYF.

This clonotype was seen ten or more times. The chain recombines TRBV2 with TRBJ1-1, with 7 bases aligning to TRBD1. The CDR3 is made up of 13 amino acids. The V segment lost 6 bases and the J segment 3 bases; nucleotides outside the gene matches: 4. Germline V gives CDR1 SNHLY, CDR2 FYNNEI. The CDR3 region is CASRDRTHTEAFF. The CDR3 DNA follows: TGTGCCAGCAGGGACAGGACTCACACTGAAGCTTTCTTT.

Ten or more counts support this clonotype. V and J are TRBV2 and TRBJ2-5; possible D gene TRBD1, 6 bases. CDR3 length equals 13 residues. The V gene lost 7 bases and the J gene lost 1 base, with 10 bases spanning the gap. Germline-derived CDR1 and CDR2 are SNHLY and FYNNEI. The CDR3 bases are TGTGCCAGCACCCGGGACATCCAAGAGACCCAGTACTTC. Translating it yields CASTRDIQETQYF. The full variable domain, its missing parts supplied by reference TRBV2 and TRBJ2-5, is EPEVTQTPSHQVTQMGQEVILRCVPISNHLYFYWYRQILGQKVEFLVSFYNNEISEKSEIFDDQFSVERPDGSNFTLKIRSTKLEDSAMYFCASTRDIQETQYFGPGTRLLVL.

The chain's CDR3 is CATAGTPGTQYF. The CDR3 bases are TGTGCCACCGCCGGGACCCCCGGGACCCAGTACTTC. The chain recombines TRBV7-9 with TRBJ2-5; D may match TRBD1 or TRBD2 (5 bases each). V shed 10 bases and J shed 7 bases, with 16 bases lying between them. The germline V gene has CDR1 SEHNR and CDR2 FQNEAQ (reference sequence). The CDR3 is 12 residues long. The full variable domain, rest sourced from reference TRBV7-9 and TRBJ2-5, is DTGVSQNPRHKITKRGQNVTFRCDPISEHNRLYWYRQTLGQGPEFLTYFQNEAQLEKSRLLSDRFSAERPKGSFSTLEIQRTEQGDSAMYLCATAGTPGTQYFGPGTRLLVL.

The chain couples TRBV20-1 to TRBJ2-7, with TRBD1 matching over 7 bases. Germline CDR1 and CDR2: DFQATT and SNEGSKA (reference sequence). CDR3 size: 13 residues. J gave up 8 bases and V 3 bases, and 10 bases lay outside the gene matches. The chain's CDR3 is CSARHTPGQKQYF. CDR3 DNA: TGCAGTGCTAGGCACACACCGGGACAGAAGCAGTACTTC.

Many counts were recorded for this clonotype. This chain connects TRBV18 to TRBJ1-1; D may be TRBD1 (5 bases). This CDR3 region has 13 residues. Germline V lookup: CDR1 KGHSH, CDR2 LQKENI. Trimming took off 8 bases at V and 8 bases at J, with 18 bases between the two ends. CDR3 residues: CASSLTGVTEAFF. DNA of the CDR3: TGTGCCAGCAGCTTAACAGGTGTAACAGAAGCTTTCTTT.

In its sample, this clonotype was seen many times. V is TRBV7-8 and J is TRBJ1-2; D perhaps matches TRBD1 (6 bases). CDR1 is SGHVS and CDR2 is FQNEAQ in the germline V gene. V dropped 7 bases and J dropped 8 bases, with 20 bases sitting between them. The CDR3 length is 14 residues. CDR3 sequence: CASTTLQGDLGYTF. The CDR3 DNA follows: TGTGCCAGCACCACCCTACAGGGAGATTTAGGCTACACCTTC.

This clonotype showed up many times. The V gene is TRBV5-1, the J gene TRBJ2-1; D not certain. Germline CDR1 reads SGHRS; CDR2 reads YFSETQ. This CDR3 contains 16 residues. Trimming cost V 2 bases and J 0 bases, with 12 bases left between them. This CDR3 is CASSFELDSSYNEQFF. The CDR3 nucleotides read TGCGCCAGCAGCTTTGAACTCGATAGCTCCTACAATGAGCAGTTCTTC.